These 8 T cell receptor beta chains originate from one sample sequenced in a study of cytomegalovirus exposure and HLA in healthy donors. Primers included in the PCR were 60 Vbeta and 13 Jbeta primers. Repertoires were generated with immunoSEQ multiplex PCR, while TCRdb's copy carries only in-frame clones and drops some. Here the sample spans roughly 100,000 clones, 74% being singletons. The sequenced material came from PBMCs. The source is a man aged 45 to 65 in good health and CMV-seropositive.

This sequence joins TRBV21-1 and TRBJ1-2; the DNA was not used to check the table's D call, TRBD1. TRBV21-1 is marked as a pseudogene. CDR3 length: 15 amino acids. The CDR3 bases are TGTGCCAGCAGCAAAGAACCGGTCTCAGGAAGGGGCTACACCTTC. It codes for CASSKEPVSGRGYTF.

The CDR3 DNA reads as TGCGCCAGCAGCTTCAACTTTCAAGAGACCCAGTACTTC. It codes for CASSFNFQETQYF. This chain uses TRBV5-1 with TRBJ2-5; the D is unclear. V dropped 2 bases and J dropped 2 bases, with 7 bases sitting between them. Germline CDR1 SGHRS, CDR2 YFSETQ. There are 13 residues in the CDR3.

V is TRBV6-5 and J is TRBJ1-4; TRBD1 aligns across 10 bases. The CDR3 covers 11 residues. V lost 7 bases, J lost 11 bases, and 1 base stayed unmatched. From germline, CDR1 is MNHEY and CDR2 SVGAGI. The CDR3 spells CASKDRGKLFF. The CDR3 bases are TGTGCCAGCAAGGACAGGGGGAAACTGTTTTTT.

The V and J genes are TRBV15 and TRBJ2-7; D is possibly TRBD1 (6 bases). The V end was cut by 3 bases, the J end by 1 base, with 25 bases between. The germline CDR1 and CDR2 sequences are LNHNV and YYDKDF (reference sequence). This CDR3 spans 19 amino acids. The CDR3 nucleotides are TGTGCCACCAGCAGGAGCCCCATTAGGACAGCAAGAGTATCCTACGAGCAGTACTTC. Protein product: CATSRSPIRTARVSYEQYF.

The table lists this clone with a few counts. The rearrangement joins TRBV19 to TRBJ2-7, with TRBD1 identical over 11 bases. CDR1 is LNHDA, CDR2 SQIVND, per germline (reference sequence). The CDR3 runs to 16 residues. V lost 5 bases and J lost 3; bases outside the gene matches: 9. CDR3 coding DNA: TGTGCCAGTAGTCGGACAGGGGGCTTTGCGGTCTACGAGCAGTACTTC. Its protein product is CASSRTGGFAVYEQYF.

In DNA form, the CDR3 reads TGTGCCACAAACCCTGGAGGGGAAGGCAATCAGCCCCAGCATTTT. Residues: CATNPGGEGNQPQHF. The chain is built from TRBV19 and TRBJ1-5; tentative D call: TRBD1 (5 bases). Per the germline V gene, CDR1 is LNHDA and CDR2 is SQIVND (reference sequence). This CDR3 contains 15 residues. Trimming cost V 10 bases and J 2 bases, with 18 bases left between them.

A few counts support this clone. This chain joins TRBV9 and TRBJ2-3; TRBD2 matches at 10 bases. This CDR3 is 15 amino acids long. Looked up from germline, CDR1 is SGDLS and CDR2 is YYNGEE. J was trimmed by 4 bases and V by 4 bases; bases with no gene match: 6. The CDR3 nucleotides are TGTGCCAGCAGCACCAGCGGGGGGGGGTCAGATACGCAGTATTTT. Translated, it gives CASSTSGGGSDTQYF. The full variable domain, with the rest looked up from reference TRBV9 and TRBJ2-3, is DSGVTQTPKHLITATGQRVTLRCSPRSGDLSVYWYQQSLDQGLQFLIQYYNGEERAKGNILERFSAQQFPDLHSELNLSSLELGDSALYFCASSTSGGGSDTQYFGPGTRLTVL.

This chain joins TRBV21-1 and TRBJ2-7; the D segment call TRBD2 is taken from the table without a DNA check. TRBV21-1 constitutes a pseudogene. The CDR3 sequence is 10 residues long. Here the CDR3 reads CAARGYEQYF. The CDR3, as DNA: TGTGCCGCAAGAGGATACGAGCAGTACTTC.